The 23 T cell receptor beta chains below all came from one sample that was sequenced in a study of T-cell memory formation after mild COVID-19. MiXCR was run by TCRdb on the 5' RACE reads, yielding one entry per CDR3 protein. The sample yields approximately 230,000 distinct CDR3 sequences, about 16% seen once. Material for sequencing was PBMCs or a T cell subset sorted from them (not recorded which). These receptor sequences come from a young man who had mild COVID-19 (a few samples of this study predate the infection). Cell type and time point are not known.

This clonotype was recorded a few times. The chain couples TRBV20-1 to TRBJ1-1; D remains ambiguous. Looked up from germline, CDR1 is DFQATT and CDR2 is SNEGSKA (reference sequence). The V end lost 3 bases, the J end lost 0 bases, and 8 bases lay between the germline ends. This CDR3 contains 13 residues. CDR3 in DNA: TGCAGTGCTAGGGAAGATATGAACACTGAAGCTTTCTTT. Translated, it gives CSAREDMNTEAFF.

The gene calls are TRBV5-4 and TRBJ2-3; 9 bases align to TRBD2. From germline, CDR1 is SGHNT and CDR2 YYREEE (reference sequence). V lost 0 bases, J lost 3 bases, and 2 bases stayed unmatched. The CDR3 contains 15 residues. CDR3 in amino acids: CASSLASGVTDTQYF. The CDR3 nucleotides are TGTGCCAGCAGCTTGGCTAGCGGGGTAACAGATACGCAGTATTTT.

This clonotype appeared a few times. The CDR3: CASSLLGANNQPQHF. As DNA, the CDR3 is TGCGCCAGCAGCTTGCTAGGGGCGAACAATCAGCCCCAGCATTTT. J is TRBJ1-5 and V is TRBV5-1, with D maybe TRBD1 (5 bases). This CDR3 has 15 amino acids. Germline-derived CDR1 and CDR2 are SGHRS and YFSETQ. Trimming removed 1 base at V and 3 bases at J, with 11 bases between.

This chain links TRBV7-6 with TRBJ1-1, with D hard to call. This CDR3 has 13 residues. CDR1 SGHVS and CDR2 FNYEAQ come from the germline V gene. V shed 5 bases and J shed 2 bases, with 9 bases lying between them. This chain's CDR3 is CASSPMGNTEAFF. The CDR3 DNA sequence: TGTGCCAGCAGCCCCATGGGAAACACTGAAGCTTTCTTT.

This clonotype was observed at least ten times. The rearrangement uses TRBV12-3 or TRBV12-4 and TRBJ2-3, with D possibly called TRBD1 or TRBD2 (5 bases each). V was trimmed by 6 bases and J by 2 bases, leaving 15 bases between them. The CDR3 loop spans 15 amino acids. CDR3 region: CASSQGWGTTDTQYF. The CDR3 DNA reads as TGTGCCAGCAGCCAAGGATGGGGGACCACAGATACGCAGTATTTT.

V gene TRBV9 combines with J gene TRBJ2-7; 9 bases fit TRBD2. Germline CDR1 is SGDLS and CDR2 is YYNGEE. This CDR3 has 17 amino acids. The ends lost 3 bases at V and 0 bases at J; junction bases unmatched: 10. The CDR3 protein is CASSAGLAWGHSYEQYF. CDR3 in DNA: TGTGCCAGCAGCGCCGGACTAGCGTGGGGGCACTCCTACGAGCAGTACTTC.

The CDR3 coding sequence is TGCGCCAGCAGCTTAGGACAGGGGCCCTCCTACGAGCAGTACTTC. Protein: CASSLGQGPSYEQYF. This rearrangement joins TRBV5-1 to TRBJ2-7, with 9 bases fitting TRBD1. There are 15 residues in the CDR3. Germline V gene lookup returns CDR1 SGHRS and CDR2 YFSETQ. The junction had 3 bases not matched to a gene; V was cut back by 2 bases and J by 0 bases. The variable domain in full, completed from reference TRBV5-1 and TRBJ2-7, reads KAGVTQTPRYLIKTRGQQVTLSCSPISGHRSVSWYQQTPGQGLQFLFEYFSETQRNKGNFPGRFSGRQFSNSRSEMNVSTLELGDSALYLCASSLGQGPSYEQYFGPGTRLTVT.

The V call is TRBV28, the J call TRBJ1-3; D call uncertain. Trimming pared 6 bases from V and 0 bases from J, leaving 9 bases between. This CDR3 has 14 amino acids. CDR1 is MDHEN and CDR2 is SYDVKM in the germline V gene. Here the CDR3 reads CASSDRDSGNTIYF. The CDR3 nucleotides are TGTGCCAGCAGCGACCGGGACTCTGGAAACACCATATATTTT.

The chain has TRBV4-1 and TRBJ2-4, with D tentatively TRBD1 or TRBD2 (5 bases each). This CDR3 has 16 residues. The germline gives CDR1 MGHRA, CDR2 YSYEKL. The ends were cut back, 0 bases at V and 5 bases at J, with 14 bases in the middle. The CDR3 loop is CASSQEVPPGQNIQYF. DNA for the CDR3: TGCGCCAGCAGCCAAGAAGTCCCGCCGGGACAAAACATTCAGTACTTC.

This clonotype was seen a handful of times. The J gene is TRBJ1-1, the V gene TRBV29-1; 8 nucleotides line up with TRBD1. Germline CDR1 is SQVTM and CDR2 is ANQGSEA. This CDR3 has 12 residues. The V segment lost 7 bases and the J segment 6 bases; nucleotides outside the gene matches: 7. Here the CDR3 DNA reads TGCAGCGCCTCACAGGGGGGCGCTGAAGCTTTCTTT. Translation gives CSASQGGAEAFF.

This clonotype came up a few times. J is TRBJ2-1 and V is TRBV5-5; TRBD1 or TRBD2 may be the D gene (6 bases each). Trimming pared 0 bases from V and 9 bases from J, leaving 13 bases between. Germline CDR1 and CDR2: SGHKS and YYEKEE (reference sequence). The length of the CDR3 is 14 residues. This CDR3 is CASSLDPGAGEQFF. In nucleotides, the CDR3 is TGTGCCAGCAGCTTGGATCCGGGGGCGGGTGAGCAGTTCTTC.

In its sample, this clonotype was seen a few times. The V call is TRBV29-1, the J call TRBJ2-4; D not resolved. The CDR3 has 11 residues. V was clipped by 4 bases and J by 5 bases, with 6 bases between them. Germline V gene sequence: CDR1 SQVTM, CDR2 ANQGSEA. The DNA for the CDR3 is TGCAGCGTTGGGCTGGAAAACATTCAGTACTTC. Protein: CSVGLENIQYF.

This clonotype was seen repeatedly, ten times or more. The V call is TRBV12-3 or TRBV12-4, the J call TRBJ2-1, with TRBD2 matching over 7 bases. Unmatched junction bases numbered 9, after V lost 6 bases and J lost 4 bases. This CDR3 has 15 amino acids. DNA of the CDR3: TGTGCCAGCAGGCGCCTTTCGGGGGGTTACAATGAGCAGTTCTTC. This sequence encodes CASRRLSGGYNEQFF.

The table lists this clonotype with a few counts. The V gene is TRBV20-1, the J gene TRBJ2-3; no clear D. Germline CDR1 and CDR2: DFQATT and SNEGSKA (reference sequence). The CDR3 totals 14 residues. Trimming removed 3 bases from V and 1 base from J, with 11 bases in between. CDR3 DNA: TGCAGTGCTAGTTCGGACCAACGCACAGATACGCAGTATTTT. Protein product: CSASSDQRTDTQYF.

In its sample, this clonotype was seen a few times. This chain's CDR3 is CASSYVLDTYEQYF. In nucleotides, the CDR3 is TGTGCCAGCAGTTACGTTTTAGATACCTACGAGCAGTACTTC. The chain uses TRBV6-5 and TRBJ2-7, with D hard to call. V lost 2 bases, J lost 2 bases, and 10 bases lay in between. The CDR3 covers 14 residues. CDR1 MNHEY and CDR2 SVGAGI come from the germline V gene.

Regarding this clonotype: Compared with germline, one end of the junction differs, possibly owing to a read error. The V gene is TRBV20-1, the J gene TRBJ2-7; the match to TRBD1 covers 8 bases. The CDR3 has 12 residues. CDR1 and CDR2 (germline): DFQATT, SNEGSKA (reference sequence). CDR3 DNA: TGCAGGGCTAACAGGGGGAACTACGAGCAGTACTTC. This gives the protein CRANRGNYEQYF.

This clonotype came up a few times. The gene calls are TRBV11-2 and TRBJ2-5, with TRBD2 matching over 11 bases. The J segment lost 5 bases and the V segment lost 6 bases, leaving 11 bases of the junction unmatched. Germline values: CDR1 SGHAT, CDR2 FQNNGV. The length of the CDR3 is 16 residues. CDR3 protein: CASRSLAGGGGETQYF. In DNA, the CDR3 is TGTGCCAGCAGATCTCTAGCGGGGGGCGGCGGGGAGACCCAGTACTTC.

Here the CDR3 DNA reads TGCAGTGCTACCGCCCTTAGGACTGAAGCTTTCTTT. Protein: CSATALRTEAFF. The rearrangement joins TRBV20-1 to TRBJ1-1; D gene unclear. This CDR3 spans 12 amino acids. The germline gives CDR1 DFQATT, CDR2 SNEGSKA (reference sequence). V lost 4 bases and J lost 5, with 11 bases in between.

This chain connects TRBV3-1 to TRBJ2-3, with 10 bases fitting TRBD2. V was pared by 8 bases and J by 5 bases, with 10 bases of the junction left unmatched. CDR3 length: 15 amino acids. Germline V gives CDR1 LGHDT, CDR2 YNNKEL (reference sequence). CDR3 residues: CASSPRSGGRDTQYF. The CDR3 bases are TGTGCCAGCTCCCCACGTAGCGGGGGGAGAGATACGCAGTATTTT.

The chain employs TRBV18 and TRBJ2-7, with D uncertain. This CDR3 comprises 13 residues. The germline V and J ends were trimmed by 3 bases and 3 bases, with 9 bases remaining between them. Germline V gene data show CDR1 as KGHSH and CDR2 as LQKENI. The CDR3 DNA follows: TGTGCCAGCTCACCTCAGAACGTCTACGAGCAGTACTTC. Residues: CASSPQNVYEQYF.

This clonotype was detected a few times. The V and J genes are TRBV5-1 and TRBJ2-1; 7 bases line up with TRBD1. The CDR3 contains 13 residues. Germline V lookup: CDR1 SGHRS, CDR2 YFSETQ. With 7 bases clipped from V and 2 bases from J, the junction kept 3 bases outside the gene matches. The CDR3: CASGGQAYNEQFF. The DNA for the CDR3 is TGCGCCAGCGGAGGACAGGCCTACAATGAGCAGTTCTTC.

The chain has TRBV18 and TRBJ1-1; D gene ambiguous. Deletions cut 10 bases from V and 1 base from J, with 13 bases between. Germline assignment: CDR1 KGHSH and CDR2 LQKENI. The CDR3 covers 13 residues. CDR3 bases: TGTGCCACCAAAAACAGACAGAACACTGAAGCTTTCTTT. It yields the protein CATKNRQNTEAFF.

The DNA for the CDR3 is TGTGCCAGCAGCCAGCCGGGACAGGGTGGAGTAAAGACCCAGTACTTC. This sequence encodes CASSQPGQGGVKTQYF. The chain carries TRBV4-2 and TRBJ2-5; 9 positions match TRBD1. CDR1 is LGHNA and CDR2 is YNFKEQ in the germline V gene. The CDR3 length is 16 residues. V lost 3 bases, J lost 6 bases, and 11 bases stayed unmatched.